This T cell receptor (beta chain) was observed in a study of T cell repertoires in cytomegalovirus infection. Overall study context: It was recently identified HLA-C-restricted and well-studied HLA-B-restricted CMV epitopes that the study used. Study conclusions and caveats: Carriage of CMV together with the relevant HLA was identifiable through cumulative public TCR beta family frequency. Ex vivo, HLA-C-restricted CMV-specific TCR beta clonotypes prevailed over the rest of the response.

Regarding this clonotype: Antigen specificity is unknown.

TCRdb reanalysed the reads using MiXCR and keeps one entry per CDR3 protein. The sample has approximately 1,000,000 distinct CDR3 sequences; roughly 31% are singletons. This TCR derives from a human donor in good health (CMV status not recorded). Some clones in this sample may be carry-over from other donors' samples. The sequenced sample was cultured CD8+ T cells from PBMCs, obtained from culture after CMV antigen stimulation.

The CDR3 DNA reads TGTGCCAGCAGACCTGGCGAGGGCCTATTTCATGGCTACACCTTC. Translating gives CASRPGEGLFHGYTF. This sequence joins TRBV6-5 and TRBJ1-2; D unclear. The CDR3 loop spans 15 amino acids. Germline CDR1 reads MNHEY; CDR2 reads SVGAGI. The V end was cut by 6 bases, the J end by 6 bases, with 20 bases between.